A selection of T cell receptor beta chains follows, all from one sample in a study of blood T cell repertoires in COVID-19. TCRdb's table, derived via immunoSEQ multiplex PCR, lists solely in-frame clones and lacks some. The repertoire includes approximately 250,000 clones, roughly 88% of them detected once, and 5% to 6% sits in the top ten. Sequenced sample: peripheral blood. The receptors derive from a woman aged 80 or older with COVID-19, enrolled during active disease. CDR3s include the opening cysteine and the closing phenylalanine or tryptophan. A D gene is named only where the DNA matches it firmly. Size values are once, few and many counts, or a class for expanded clones, and some rows have none.

d_gene	j_gene	v_gene	abundance	CDR3aa	CDR3nt
NA	TRBJ1-6	TRBV28	NA	CASSLAGPYSSYNSPLHF	TGTGCCAGCAGTTTGGCAGGGCCTTATAGCTCCTATAATTCACCCCTCCACTTT
TRBD2	TRBJ2-1	TRBV6-6	once	CATSGTAGGRNEQFF	TGTGCCACTTCGGGAACAGCGGGGGGGCGCAATGAGCAGTTCTTC
NA	TRBJ1-5	TRBV24-1	NA	CATSDARGYQPQHF	TGTGCCACCAGTGATGCCAGGGGTTATCAGCCCCAGCATTTT
TRBD1	TRBJ1-5	TRBV27	few	CASRLGQAPNQPQHF	TGTGCCAGCAGGCTTGGACAGGCGCCCAATCAGCCCCAGCATTTT
NA	TRBJ1-1	TRBV18	NA	CASSQTAGLNTEAFF	TGTGCCAGCTCACAGACGGCGGGGCTGAACACTGAAGCTTTCTTT
TRBD1	TRBJ1-2	TRBV6-6	NA	CASSQKGWDRNYGYTF	TGTGCCAGCAGTCAGAAGGGGTGGGACAGAAACTATGGCTACACCTTC
TRBD2	TRBJ2-1	TRBV11-3	NA	CASSRSGGMVRDNEQFF	TGTGCCAGCAGCCGGAGCGGGGGCATGGTGCGGGACAATGAGCAGTTCTTC
NA	TRBJ1-2	TRBV19	NA	CASSMVGRYGYTF	TGTGCCAGTAGTATGGTTGGGCGCTATGGCTACACCTTC
TRBD1	TRBJ2-2	TRBV7-3	NA	CASSLIRGPGELFF	TGTGCCAGCAGCTTAATCAGGGGGCCCGGGGAGCTGTTTTTT
NA	TRBJ1-2	TRBV5-8	NA	CASSGGTTYGYTF	TGTGCCAGCAGTGGGGGGACGACCTATGGCTACACCTTC
NA	TRBJ1-6	TRBV7-9	few	CASSLGGGSPLHF	TGTGCCAGCAGCTTAGGGGGGGGTTCACCCCTCCACTTT
NA	TRBJ2-2	TRBV3-1/TRBV3-2	NA	CASSHWRRTGELFF	TGTGCCAGCAGCCACTGGCGGCGCACCGGGGAGCTGTTTTTT
NA	TRBJ1-2	TRBV5-1	once	CASSKTGDPNGYTF	TGCGCCAGCAGCAAGACAGGTGATCCGAATGGCTACACCTTC
NA	TRBJ1-4	TRBV6-5	NA	CASSYSNRDNEKLFF	TGTGCCAGCAGTTACTCGAACAGGGATAATGAAAAACTGTTTTTT
TRBD1	TRBJ1-1	TRBV7-9	NA	CASSFDRDAFF	TGTGCCAGCAGCTTCGACAGGGACGCTTTCTTT
NA	TRBJ1-1	TRBV2	NA	CASRLTGPGEAFF	TGTGCCAGCAGACTAACAGGGCCTGGTGAAGCTTTCTTT
TRBD1	TRBJ2-7	TRBV19	NA	CASSTVAGGAYEQYF	TGTGCCAGTAGTACGGTGGCAGGGGGCGCCTACGAGCAGTACTTC
TRBD1	TRBJ2-1	TRBV5-1	NA	CASRPGTGDNEQFF	TGCGCCAGCAGGCCCGGGACAGGAGACAATGAGCAGTTCTTC
TRBD1	TRBJ1-6	TRBV7-9	few	CASRGQGNSPLHF	TGTGCCAGCAGAGGACAGGGGAACTCACCCCTCCACTTT
NA	TRBJ2-7	TRBV20-1	NA	CSARDKYEQYF	TGCAGTGCTAGAGATAAATACGAGCAGTACTTC
NA	TRBJ1-2	TRBV7-9	NA	CASSLQGMSGGYTF	TGTGCCAGCAGCTTACAGGGGATGAGTGGTGGCTACACCTTC
TRBD1	TRBJ1-2	TRBV28	once	CASSATGGGYTF	TGTGCCAGCAGTGCAACAGGGGGCGGCTACACCTTC
NA	TRBJ1-1	TRBV28	NA	CASMQRIDNTEAFF	TGTGCCAGCATGCAGAGGATTGATAACACTGAAGCTTTCTTT
TRBD1	TRBJ2-2	TRBV5-1	NA	CASSPLGEGAIGELFF	TGCGCCAGCAGCCCGTTGGGAGAGGGGGCAATCGGGGAGCTGTTTTTT
NA	TRBJ1-2	TRBV6-5	NA	CASSYSGSLWDGYTF	TGTGCCAGCAGTTACTCGGGCAGCCTCTGGGATGGCTACACCTTC
NA	TRBJ2-2	TRBV18	few	CASSLDRLNTGELFF	TGTGCCAGCTCCCTGGACAGATTGAACACCGGGGAGCTGTTTTTT
TRBD1	TRBJ1-1	TRBV10-3	few	CAISESGGATEAFF	TGTGCCATCAGTGAGTCAGGGGGCGCCACTGAAGCTTTCTTT
NA	TRBJ1-3	TRBV7-2	NA	CASSWTAGNTIYF	TGTGCCAGCAGCTGGACAGCTGGAAACACCATATATTTT
TRBD1	TRBJ1-2	TRBV30	NA	CAWKLQGNYGYTF	TGTGCCTGGAAATTACAGGGGAACTATGGCTACACCTTC
NA	TRBJ1-5	TRBV5-1	once	CASSLGQGTQPQHF	TGCGCCAGCAGCTTGGGGCAGGGAACTCAGCCCCAGCATTTT
TRBD1	TRBJ2-7	TRBV5-4	NA	CASSPGQGARDEQYF	TGTGCCAGCAGCCCGGGACAGGGGGCTCGGGACGAGCAGTACTTC
NA	TRBJ2-3	TRBV5-6	NA	CASSLLGGAGDTQYF	TGTGCCAGCAGCTTGTTGGGCGGGGCCGGGGATACGCAGTATTTT
NA	TRBJ2-2	TRBV6-5	few	CAIKLRVPDTGELFF	TGTGCCATCAAACTCAGGGTTCCGGACACCGGGGAGCTGTTTTTT
NA	TRBJ2-2	TRBV5-1	NA	CASSLGRDRLTGELFF	TGCGCCAGCAGCTTGGGGCGGGACAGACTCACCGGGGAGCTGTTTTTT
NA	TRBJ1-5	TRBV6-5	NA	CASTGHAGANQPQHF	TGTGCCAGCACGGGACACGCCGGAGCCAATCAGCCCCAGCATTTT
NA	TRBJ1-1	TRBV6-2/TRBV6-3	once	CASSYSKLRSNTEAFF	TGTGCCAGCAGTTACTCGAAACTGAGGTCGAACACTGAAGCTTTCTTT
NA	TRBJ1-4	TRBV6-1	NA	CASSERGGPEKLFF	TGTGCCAGCAGTGAAAGGGGGGGTCCGGAAAAACTGTTTTTT
TRBD1	TRBJ1-5	TRBV28	NA	CASSSGGRYQPQHF	TGTGCCAGCAGTTCAGGGGGGAGATATCAGCCCCAGCATTTT
TRBD1	TRBJ1-2	TRBV29-1	NA	CSVGTGTYTF	TGCAGCGTGGGGACAGGGACTTACACCTTC